This T cell receptor (beta chain) appears in the sequencing data of a study of long-term antiretroviral therapy in people with HIV. The study, taken as a whole, reports: Clones with expansion before ART led the repertoire at all time points.

Researchers ran immunoSEQ v3.0 at survey level. Using immunoSEQ multiplex PCR, the repertoire was profiled, and TCRdb retains in-frame clones only, with some absent. This sample has 20,000 to 25,000 clones; roughly 80% occur once, and the top ten carry around 6%. A word on this clone: What it recognizes is unknown.

The source of this sequence is a woman aged 25-40 years with HIV. The sample consisted of unsorted PBMCs, taken 0.2 years after starting antiretroviral therapy.

The CDR3 DNA sequence: TGTGCCAGCAGCTTGGCGGGTACGGAGGAGACCCAGTACTTC. This encodes CASSLAGTEETQYF. This sequence joins TRBV5-4 and TRBJ2-5; D remains ambiguous. The V gene lost 0 bases and the J gene lost 5 bases, with 11 bases spanning the gap. Germline lookup yields CDR1 SGHNT and CDR2 YYREEE (reference sequence). The CDR3 covers 14 residues.